The 6 T cell receptor beta chains reported below all come from one sample, sequenced in a study of regulatory T cells in long-lasting Graves disease. Time point defined: persistent/refractory GD, antithyroid drugs over 5 years with positive TRAb. RNA extracted from PBMCs served as the sequencing template. Construction of TCR beta libraries relied on iRepertoire HTBI primers and on Arm-PCR targeting CDR3 regions. One entry per CDR3 protein results from TCRdb running MiXCR on the multiplex PCR reads. The data hold roughly 490,000 distinct CDR3 sequences, with 20% to 25% observed a single time. The sequenced sample was peripheral blood mononuclear cells (PBMCs), obtained when the disease was refractory, from a patient treated with antithyroid drugs. The receptors here all came from a female donor with Graves disease.

This clonotype showed up just a few times. The chain recombines TRBV19 with TRBJ2-2, with D possibly matching TRBD1 (5 bases). With 5 bases removed from V and 3 bases from J, the gap between germline ends came to 13 bases. The CDR3 is made up of 15 amino acids. Germline V gives CDR1 LNHDA, CDR2 SQIVND (reference sequence). CDR3 sequence: CASSASGWDTGELFF. In DNA form, the CDR3 reads TGTGCCAGTAGTGCCTCAGGGTGGGACACCGGGGAGCTGTTTTTT.

As regards this clonotype: A read error is possible here, since a much larger clone lies one base away. CDR3 DNA sequence: TGTGCCAGTAGTACGGCAGGGGAGGAAGGAGAGACCCAGTACTTC. This sequence encodes CASSTAGEEGETQYF. The V and J genes are TRBV19 and TRBJ2-5; D may be TRBD1 or TRBD2 (6 bases each). V was cut by 4 bases and J by 4 bases, with 16 bases left in between. Germline V gene sequence: CDR1 LNHDA, CDR2 SQIVND (reference sequence). The CDR3 runs to 15 residues.

The CDR3 nucleotides read TGTGCCAGTAGGGGAGAGGCCTCCGGGGGAAACACCATATATTTT. It translates to CASRGEASGGNTIYF. The chain links TRBV19 to TRBJ1-3; D uncertain. Trimming took 6 bases from V and 4 from J, leaving 16 bases between them. The CDR3 extends over 15 amino acids. Germline V gene lookup returns CDR1 LNHDA and CDR2 SQIVND (reference sequence).

Only a few counts were recorded for this clonotype. Given a much more abundant clone one base away, this may be a read error. This chain joins TRBV6-1 and TRBJ1-2, with D maybe TRBD1 (5 bases). V gave up 8 bases and J gave up 4 bases, with 8 bases separating them. This CDR3 has 11 residues. Germline V lookup: CDR1 MNHNS, CDR2 SASEGT. CDR3 residues: CASYRSYGYTF. The CDR3 DNA reads TGTGCCAGCTACAGGAGCTATGGCTACACCTTC.

This clonotype was counted ten times or more. The chain recombines TRBV20-1 with TRBJ2-7; TRBD1 matches 10 bases. There are 14 residues in the CDR3. Losses at the gene ends were 8 bases for V and 2 bases for J; bases not matched to a gene: 9. Germline lookup yields CDR1 DFQATT and CDR2 SNEGSKA (reference sequence). CDR3: CSCSRDRGTYEQYF. As DNA, the CDR3 is TGCAGTTGCAGCCGGGACAGGGGTACCTACGAGCAGTACTTC.

In its sample, this clonotype was seen a few times. The rearrangement links TRBV3-1 to TRBJ2-5; D call uncertain. Trimming shortened V by 4 bases and J by 7 bases, and 16 bases separated the two germline ends. Germline V gene lookup returns CDR1 LGHDT and CDR2 YNNKEL (reference sequence). The CDR3 is made up of 14 amino acids. CDR3 sequence reads: CASSPVTDVGTQYF. The CDR3 coding sequence is TGTGCCAGCAGCCCCGTGACTGATGTAGGGACCCAGTACTTC.